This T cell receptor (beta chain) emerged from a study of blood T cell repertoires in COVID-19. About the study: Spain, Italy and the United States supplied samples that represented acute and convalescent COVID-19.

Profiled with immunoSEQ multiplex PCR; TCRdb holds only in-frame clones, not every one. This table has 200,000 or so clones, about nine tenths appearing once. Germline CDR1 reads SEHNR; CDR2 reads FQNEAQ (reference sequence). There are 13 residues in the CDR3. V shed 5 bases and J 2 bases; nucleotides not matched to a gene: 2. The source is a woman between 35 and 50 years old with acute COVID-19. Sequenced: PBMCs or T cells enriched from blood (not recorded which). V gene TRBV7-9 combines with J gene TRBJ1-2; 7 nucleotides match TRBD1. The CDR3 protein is CASSQDRNYGYTF. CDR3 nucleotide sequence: TGTGCCAGCAGCCAGGACAGGAACTATGGCTACACCTTC.